Shown below are 8 T cell receptor beta chains from a single sample sequenced in a study of beta chain features in type 1 diabetes. TCRB transcripts that were expressed got sequenced, as all of the isolated RNA had been reverse transcribed. Only in-frame clones appear in the TCRdb table, and some are missing; sequencing was by immunoSEQ multiplex PCR. Counted here are about 250,000 clones, over 12% occurring once; the ten biggest clones make up approximately 0.024%. Sample: naive CD4+ T cells from blood. The source of these receptors is a woman between 35 and 50 years old in good health.

The V call is TRBV6-6, the J call TRBJ1-1; D may be TRBD1 (5 bases). The CDR3 consists of 14 residues. Between the trimmed V and J ends, which lost 7 bases and 3 bases, there was a span of 15 bases. Germline assignment: CDR1 MNHNY and CDR2 SVGAGI (reference sequence). CDR3 sequence reads: CASTAWGGDTEAFF. The CDR3 nucleotides read TGTGCCAGCACCGCGTGGGGGGGGGACACTGAAGCTTTCTTT.

The CDR3 bases are TGTGCCAGCAGCAACAGGGGACAAGAGACCCAGTACTTC. It translates to CASSNRGQETQYF. The chain uses TRBV6-6 and TRBJ2-7; TRBD1 matches 7 bases. The J call may be mistaken, given a closer DNA end match to TRBJ2-5. CDR1 is MNHNY and CDR2 is SVGAGI in the germline V gene (reference sequence). The CDR3 contains 13 residues.

The chain has TRBV5-1 and TRBJ2-7; 9 nucleotides match TRBD2. Germline trimming cut 0 bases from V and 4 bases from J; bases unmatched to any gene: 2. The CDR3 consists of 14 residues. Germline loops: CDR1 SGHRS, CDR2 YFSETQ. The CDR3 loop reads CASSLGRGGYEQYF. The CDR3 bases are TGCGCCAGCAGCTTGGGGCGGGGGGGTTACGAGCAGTACTTC.

This clone was found a few times. V and J are TRBV29-1 and TRBJ1-1, with 8 bases matching TRBD1. This CDR3 region has 16 residues. In germline, CDR1 is SQVTM, CDR2 ANQGSEA. The trim removed 4 bases at V and 10 bases at J, leaving 20 bases unmatched. In DNA, the CDR3 is TGCAGCGTTGTTGGGGGGGACAGGCACCCGAATATAGGAGCTTTCTTT. Amino acids: CSVVGGDRHPNIGAFF.

This clone was observed a few times. The CDR3 bases are TGTGCCAGCAGTTACCAAGGGGGCAGGGACACCATATATTTT. It codes for CASSYQGGRDTIYF. The V and J genes are TRBV6-6 and TRBJ1-3, with 7 bases aligning to TRBD1. CDR1 is MNHNY and CDR2 is SVGAGI in the germline V gene (reference sequence). The CDR3 totals 14 residues. J was trimmed by 8 bases and V by 2 bases; bases with no gene match: 6.

In this sample, this clone turned up many times. The chain couples TRBV29-1 to TRBJ2-1; TRBD1 might be the D (6 bases). Per the germline V gene, CDR1 is SQVTM and CDR2 is ANQGSEA. V shed 6 bases and J shed 7 bases, with 16 bases lying between them. The CDR3 consists of 13 residues. The CDR3 sequence: CSVGTGLGNEQFF. Here the CDR3 DNA reads TGCAGCGTCGGAACAGGGCTTGGGAATGAGCAGTTCTTC.

This clone was seen only a few times. The chain recombines TRBV10-2 with TRBJ1-1, with 7 bases fitting TRBD1. Trimming took 6 bases from V and 0 from J; bases not matched to a gene: 7. Germline V gene data show CDR1 as WSHSY and CDR2 as SAAADI. CDR3 length: 15 residues. The CDR3 loop is CASSAQGTLNTEAFF. DNA of the CDR3: TGCGCCAGCAGCGCACAGGGGACCTTGAACACTGAAGCTTTCTTT.

The chain uses TRBV5-4 and TRBJ2-3; 12 nucleotides agree with TRBD2. V trimming: 2 bases; J trimming: 3 bases; junction bases outside the gene matches: 7. CDR1 is SGHNT and CDR2 is YYREEE in the germline V gene (reference sequence). CDR3 length equals 17 residues. The CDR3 here is CASSFMEGLAGTDTQYF. CDR3 nucleotide sequence: TGTGCCAGCAGCTTTATGGAGGGACTAGCGGGTACAGATACGCAGTATTTT.